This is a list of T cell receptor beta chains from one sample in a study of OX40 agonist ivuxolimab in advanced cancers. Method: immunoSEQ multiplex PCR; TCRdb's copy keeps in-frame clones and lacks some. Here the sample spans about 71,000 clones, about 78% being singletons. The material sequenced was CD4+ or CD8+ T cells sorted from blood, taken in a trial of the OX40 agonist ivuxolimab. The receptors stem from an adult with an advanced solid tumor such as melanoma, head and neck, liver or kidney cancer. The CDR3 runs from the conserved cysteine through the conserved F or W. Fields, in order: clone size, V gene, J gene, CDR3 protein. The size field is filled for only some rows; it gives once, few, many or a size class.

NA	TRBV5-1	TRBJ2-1	CASSASRGANEQFF
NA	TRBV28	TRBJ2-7	CASMQTGTPPEQYF
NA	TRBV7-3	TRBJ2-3	CASIPFLFGVDTQYF
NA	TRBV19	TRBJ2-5	CASRPLGQEKETQYF
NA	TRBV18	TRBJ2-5	CASSPGAGQTQYF
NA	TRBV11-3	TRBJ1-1	CASSFSTNTEAFF
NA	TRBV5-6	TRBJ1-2	CASSTQGTGWNYGYTF
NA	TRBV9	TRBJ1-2	CASSVDGSNYGYTF
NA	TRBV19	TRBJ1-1	CASSRTGIKDTEAFF
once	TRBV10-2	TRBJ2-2	CASRRAGDAGELFF
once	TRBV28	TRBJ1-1	CASSYGAGGRSTEAFF
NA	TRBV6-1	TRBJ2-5	CASAQGQTQETQYF